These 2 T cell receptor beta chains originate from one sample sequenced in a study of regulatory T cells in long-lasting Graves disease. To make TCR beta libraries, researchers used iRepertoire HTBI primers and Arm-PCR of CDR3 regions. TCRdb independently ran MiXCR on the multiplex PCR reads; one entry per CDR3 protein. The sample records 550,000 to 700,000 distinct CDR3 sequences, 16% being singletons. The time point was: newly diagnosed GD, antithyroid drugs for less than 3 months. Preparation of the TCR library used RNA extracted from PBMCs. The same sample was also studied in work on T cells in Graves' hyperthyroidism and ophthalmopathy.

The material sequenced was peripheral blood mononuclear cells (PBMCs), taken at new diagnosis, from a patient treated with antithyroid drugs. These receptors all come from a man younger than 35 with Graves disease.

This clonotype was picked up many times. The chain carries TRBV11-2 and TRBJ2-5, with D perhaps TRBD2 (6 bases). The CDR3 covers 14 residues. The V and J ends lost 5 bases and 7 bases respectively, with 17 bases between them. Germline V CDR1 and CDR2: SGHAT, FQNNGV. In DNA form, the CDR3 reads TGTGCCAGCAGCCCACCGGGACTTGGGGGGACCCAGTACTTC. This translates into CASSPPGLGGTQYF.

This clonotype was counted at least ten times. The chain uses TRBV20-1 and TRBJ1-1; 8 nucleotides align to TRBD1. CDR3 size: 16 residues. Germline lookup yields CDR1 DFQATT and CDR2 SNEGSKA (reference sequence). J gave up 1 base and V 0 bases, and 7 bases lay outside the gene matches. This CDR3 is CSARDGTGGPNTEAFF. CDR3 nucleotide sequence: TGCAGTGCTAGAGATGGGACAGGAGGGCCGAACACTGAAGCTTTCTTT.